This T cell receptor (beta chain) was found in a study of blood T cell repertoires in COVID-19 (dated by TCRdb to between 2020 and 2021). For context, the study as a whole: Collaborator samples came from the United States, Italy and Spain and covered acute and convalescent phases of COVID-19. The material from the prospective study consisted of cDNA or gDNA derived from T cells, B-cell-depleted T cells, or PBMCs. Deeply sampled blood TCRbeta repertoires from subjects exposed to, actively infected with, or recovered from COVID-19 were included in the dataset. The repertoires were made available in a free public database intended to serve as a resource for research on the immune response to SARS-CoV-2. The samples were drawn from two sources: the first 160 participants of the ongoing ImmuneRACE study, and over 950 subjects contributed by 6 global collaborators. A de-identified subject ID, COVID-19 status, age in years and sex were almost always included in the sample metadata. Where HLA class I and class II types were available, the types were taken from metadata supplied by the sample provider, not from assay-based typing. General findings and caveats noted by the study authors: Clinical and demographic metadata were provided uncurated, with the amount varying by source and participant.

Participants in the prospective study were enrolled through a virtual design, were aged roughly 18 to 90 years, and lived in under 25 United States geographic areas. Cohort assignment in the prospective study relied on participant-reported clinical history from a screening survey and a study questionnaire. Each participant in the prospective study had whole blood, serum and a nasopharyngeal or oropharyngeal swab collected by mobile phlebotomists. Over a roughly 2-month period, participants in the prospective study had the option of providing additional blood draws and questionnaires. Prospective study blood samples were shipped either frozen or at room temperature before DNA extraction. CDR1 SGHRS and CDR2 YFSETQ were looked up in the germline V gene. Ends trimmed: V by 4 bases, J by 0 bases; bases unmatched to a gene: 5. The CDR3 runs 15 residues from the cysteine to the phenylalanine. The CDR3 DNA has 45 bases and is translated from base 1.

Note on this clone: Its antigen is currently not known. Qualities for individual bases were not recorded, and no much larger clone is one base off.

TCRbeta CDR3 regions were amplified from genomic DNA using the immunoSEQ Assay, a bias-controlled multiplex PCR. On the authors' methods: The number of nucleated cells in each sample was estimated from the amplification of reference gene primers within the assay. To quantify the absolute abundance of each unique TCRbeta CDR3 rearrangement, sequence reads were collapsed and filtered. For each sample, productive Simpson clonality was calculated as the square root of Simpson's diversity index over productive rearrangements. In its TCRdb copy, this immuneACCESS table keeps in-frame sequences only and misses some clones. Where compared with another copy, unresolved V genes explain less than half of these, and the others have no known cause. From that table come the V and J calls and clone size; the DNA was used to work out D and trimming. In this sample the table shows about 220,000 clones, around 88% of which occur a single time. The top ten clonotypes cover 2.5% of the sample.

The receptor was derived from a woman between 40 and 55 years old with acute COVID-19. The chain employs TRBV5-1 and TRBJ2-3; TRBD1 agrees with 7 junctional bases. Sample: PBMCs or T cells enriched from blood (not recorded which). The nucleotide sequence is given as TGCGCCAGCAGCCCATGGACAGGAAGCACAGATACGCAGTATTTT. Its protein reads: CASSPWTGSTDTQYF.